This TCR beta chain derives from a study of graft-versus-host responses after intestinal transplantation. Across the whole study: Each transplant was multivisceral, liver-intestinal, or isolated intestinal. Induction using anti-thymocyte globulin, followed by tacrolimus and steroids for roughly 3 years, was given to all recipients.

About this clone itself: What it binds is not known.

Profiling relied on immunoSEQ multiplex PCR, and the TCRdb table lists in-frame clones only, not all of them. The sample yields about 120,000 clones, 85% to 95% seen once. Per the germline V gene, CDR1 is MGHRA and CDR2 is YSYEKL. This CDR3 has 15 amino acids. This sample comprised unstimulated CD8+ T cells sorted from spleen or lymph node cells, obtained before intestinal transplant. The receptor comes from a human donor who received an intestinal transplant. The chain joins TRBV4-1 to TRBJ2-5, with D possibly matching TRBD2 (6 bases). The J call may be faulty, since TRBJ2-7 better matches the DNA end. The DNA for the CDR3 is TGCGCCAGCAGCCAGGTAGCGGCTATCTCCTACGAGCAGTACTTC. Its protein product is CASSQVAAISYEQYF.